The rows below give T cell receptor beta chains drawn from one sample of a study of blood T cell repertoires in COVID-19. Assay: immunoSEQ multiplex PCR; the TCRdb copy retains only in-frame clones and omits some. The sample has roughly 230,000 clones; about four fifths are singletons. Sample: peripheral blood. Receptor source: a man in his forties or fifties with acute or convalescent COVID-19. Each CDR3 is given with its conserved first and last residue. D genes are given only for firm matches. Clone size is given for some rows only: seen once, a few or many times, or a class if the clone is expanded.

clone size,J gene,D gene,V gene,CDR3 protein,CDR3 DNA
.,TRBJ2-7,.,TRBV7-9,CASSFHQTLGGYEQYF,TGTGCCAGCAGTTTTCACCAAACTCTCGGGGGCTACGAGCAGTACTTC
.,TRBJ1-5,TRBD1,TRBV5-6,CASSFGTGRYQPQHF,TGTGCCAGCAGCTTCGGGACAGGAAGGTATCAGCCCCAGCATTTT
.,TRBJ2-7,TRBD2,TRBV3-1/TRBV3-2,CASSPPSGRAHEQYF,TGTGCCAGCAGCCCTCCTAGCGGGAGGGCCCACGAGCAGTACTTC
.,TRBJ2-7,TRBD2,TRBV9,CASSGEGYEQYF,TGTGCCAGCAGCGGGGAGGGCTACGAGCAGTACTTC
.,TRBJ1-5,.,TRBV12-3/TRBV12-4,CASREGTGQPQHF,TGTGCCAGCAGGGAGGGAACCGGTCAGCCCCAGCATTTT
.,TRBJ2-3,.,TRBV7-6,CASSRVTVSRTDTQYF,TGTGCCAGCAGCCGAGTGACAGTTTCAAGAACAGATACGCAGTATTTT
.,TRBJ2-5,TRBD2,TRBV4-1,CASSQDFLAGGEETQYF,TGCGCCAGCAGCCAAGATTTCTTAGCGGGTGGTGAGGAGACCCAGTACTTC
once,TRBJ2-1,TRBD2,TRBV27,CASSLGPSGTNEQFF,TGTGCCAGCAGTTTGGGTCCTAGCGGGACCAATGAGCAGTTCTTC
.,TRBJ1-6,.,TRBV15,CATSLGAGTGNSPLHF,TGTGCCACCAGCTTGGGGGCCGGGACCGGGAATTCACCCCTCCACTTT
.,TRBJ1-4,.,TRBV18,CASSPQDWTNEKLFF,TGTGCCAGCTCACCGCAGGATTGGACTAATGAAAAACTGTTTTTT
few,TRBJ1-1,.,TRBV4-1,CASRAGLNTEAFF,TGCGCCAGCAGGGCGGGGCTGAACACTGAAGCTTTCTTT
.,TRBJ1-2,TRBD1,TRBV6-5,CASSSSWTGGFYGYTF,TGTGCCAGCAGTTCCAGCTGGACAGGGGGCTTCTATGGCTACACCTTC
few,TRBJ2-5,TRBD1,TRBV11-3,CASSLGQGETQYF,TGTGCCAGCAGCCTGGGACAGGGTGAGACCCAGTACTTC
.,TRBJ2-2,TRBD1,TRBV5-6,CASSLVGQGLTGELFF,TGTGCCAGCAGCTTGGTGGGACAGGGGCTCACCGGGGAGCTGTTTTTT
.,TRBJ1-5,.,TRBV29-1,CSVGLAYGQPQHF,TGCAGCGTGGGACTTGCGTACGGTCAGCCCCAGCATTTT
.,TRBJ2-2,.,TRBV5-6,CASSLTGVGGELFF,TGTGCCAGCAGCTTGACGGGGGTAGGCGGCGAGCTGTTTTTT
.,TRBJ2-1,TRBD2,TRBV15,CATSIRGGRNNEQFF,TGTGCCACCAGCATTAGGGGCGGGAGGAACAATGAGCAGTTCTTC